This T cell receptor beta chain was found in a study of T cells of healthy individuals. Ten or more counts support this clonotype. In TCRdb, the 5' RACE reads were re-called with MiXCR into one record per CDR3 protein. This table holds 40,000 to 60,000 distinct CDR3 sequences, roughly 14% found once. Germline values: CDR1 SQVTM, CDR2 ANQGSEA. V lost 0 bases and J 5 bases, leaving 21 bases between the germline ends. The CDR3 runs 17 residues. This receptor was identified in a human donor in good health. The V call is TRBV29-1, the J call TRBJ2-3; tentative D call: TRBD1 (6 bases). This CDR3 reads CSVEDPRSGTKGDTQYF. The CDR3 DNA follows: TGCAGCGTTGAAGATCCGCGATCCGGGACAAAGGGAGATACGCAGTATTTT.